The 25 T cell receptor beta chains listed next were all sequenced from one sample in a study of EBV T-cell therapy then PD-1 blockade in nasopharyngeal carcinoma. The antigens these receptors bind are not known. Sequenced by immunoSEQ multiplex PCR; TCRdb stores in-frame clones only, minus some. The table has approximately 21,000 clones, approximately 87% seen once. Documented treatment: AdE1-LMPpoly-expanded autologous EBV-specific T-cell therapy followed by anti-PD-1 nivolumab. The input for sequencing was CD8+ T cells from blood, taken at approximately day 62 from a patient whose treatment included autologous EBV-specific T cells and nivolumab. The receptors were sampled from a man aged 35 to 55 with nasopharyngeal carcinoma.

This clone was counted between two and nine times. V and J are TRBV28 and TRBJ2-7; weak D call: TRBD2 (5 bases). The CDR3 is 14 residues long. Trimming stripped 6 bases from V and 5 bases from J, with 17 bases between. Germline lookup yields CDR1 MDHEN and CDR2 SYDVKM. CDR3 in DNA: TGTGCCAGCAGATCGAGGGCCCTGAAGGACGAGCAGTACTTC. Protein: CASRSRALKDEQYF.

The gene calls are TRBV4-2 and TRBJ1-5; no clear D gene. CDR3 length equals 16 residues. V lost 0 bases and J 2 bases, leaving 11 bases between the germline ends. CDR1 LGHNA and CDR2 YNFKEQ come from the germline V gene. The CDR3 here is CASSQEVTVGNQPQHF. The CDR3 DNA follows: TGTGCCAGCAGCCAAGAGGTCACGGTGGGCAATCAGCCCCAGCATTTT.

The chain recombines TRBV7-6 with TRBJ2-2; TRBD1 matches at 7 bases. From germline, CDR1 is SGHVS and CDR2 FNYEAQ. This CDR3 spans 17 amino acids. V lost 2 bases, J lost 2 bases, and 8 bases stayed unmatched. The DNA for the CDR3 is TGTGCCAGCAGCTTACTGACAGGGCAGGGAAACACCGGGGAGCTGTTTTTT. Amino acid sequence: CASSLLTGQGNTGELFF. The variable domain in full, with the rest retrieved from reference TRBV7-6 and TRBJ2-2, is GAGVSQSPRYKVTKRGQDVALRCDPISGHVSLYWYRQALGQGPEFLTYFNYEAQQDKSGLPNDRFSAERPEGSISTLTIQRTEQRDSAMYRCASSLLTGQGNTGELFFGEGSRLTVL.

The CDR3 loop is CASSDRGDTDTQYF. CDR3 DNA sequence: TGTGCCAGCAGTGACAGGGGGGACACAGATACGCAGTATTTT. The rearrangement joins TRBV6-4 to TRBJ2-3, with D perhaps being TRBD1 or TRBD2 (6 bases each). The germline V and J ends were trimmed by 2 bases and 2 bases, with 8 bases remaining between them. The CDR3 totals 14 residues. From germline, CDR1 is MRHNA and CDR2 SNTAGT.

This clone was seen a single time. CDR3 sequence: CASRISGGAYEQYF. The DNA of the CDR3 is TGTGCCAGCAGGATTAGCGGGGGGGCCTACGAGCAGTACTTC. The chain combines TRBV5-4 with TRBJ2-7; 11 bases agree with TRBD2. The trim removed 5 bases at V and 2 bases at J, leaving 3 bases unmatched. This CDR3 has 14 residues. Per the germline V gene, CDR1 is SGHNT and CDR2 is YYREEE (reference sequence).

This clone was seen once. V usage is TRBV7-3 and J usage is TRBJ2-2; D unclear. CDR3 length equals 12 residues. The V gene lost 5 bases and the J gene lost 6 bases, with 7 bases spanning the gap. Germline assignment: CDR1 SGHTA and CDR2 FQGTGA. CDR3 sequence: CASSRRSGELFF. CDR3 sequence (DNA): TGTGCCAGCAGCCGACGATCCGGGGAGCTGTTTTTT.

The rearrangement uses TRBV28 and TRBJ1-1; D call uncertain. Germline CDR1 is MDHEN and CDR2 is SYDVKM. Trimming cost V 3 bases and J 7 bases, with 6 bases left between them. The CDR3 has 11 residues. In DNA form, the CDR3 reads TGTGCCAGCAGTTTTCCCGATGAAGCTTTCTTT. It specifies CASSFPDEAFF.

The chain links TRBV3-1 (or the pseudogene TRBV3-2) to TRBJ2-7, with TRBD1 matching over 8 bases. The CDR3 is made up of 14 amino acids. Trimming took 4 bases from V and 2 from J; bases not matched to a gene: 4. The germline CDR1 and CDR2 sequences are LGHDT and YNNKEL (reference sequence). The CDR3 is CASSPQDRAYEQYF. DNA for the CDR3: TGTGCCAGCAGCCCCCAGGACAGGGCCTACGAGCAGTACTTC.

This chain connects TRBV27 to TRBJ2-7; weak D call: TRBD1 (7 bases). Trimming removed 8 bases at V and 0 bases at J, with 17 bases between. CDR3 length: 15 residues. CDR1 MNHEY and CDR2 SMNVEV come from the germline V gene (reference sequence). As DNA, the CDR3 is TGTGCCAGCGCAATGGAGGGGGCAAACTCCTACGAGCAGTACTTC. Translation: CASAMEGANSYEQYF.

J is TRBJ2-1 and V is TRBV13; 14 nucleotides agree with TRBD2. Germline CDR1 is PRHDT and CDR2 is FYEKMQ (reference sequence). This CDR3 region has 16 residues. The V segment lost 4 bases and the J segment 4 bases; nucleotides outside the gene matches: 3. CDR3 protein: CASSWTSGGPYNEQFF. The CDR3 DNA reads TGTGCCAGCAGCTGGACTAGCGGGGGGCCGTACAATGAGCAGTTCTTC. The complete variable domain, with remaining parts taken from reference TRBV13 and TRBJ2-1, reads AAGVIQSPRHLIKEKRETATLKCYPIPRHDTVYWYQQGPGQDPQFLISFYEKMQSDKGSIPDRFSAQQFSDYHSELNMSSLELGDSALYFCASSWTSGGPYNEQFFGPGTRLTVL.

This clone was counted only a few times. The chain recombines TRBV7-9 with TRBJ2-1, with 15 bases that match TRBD2. The CDR3 has 15 residues. CDR1 is SEHNR and CDR2 is FQNEAQ in the germline V gene (reference sequence). The junction had 6 bases not matched to a gene; V was cut back by 5 bases and J by 10 bases. The CDR3 region has the DNA TGTGCCAGCAGCCCGCCGGGACTAGCGGGAGGAGAGCAGTTCTTC. Translating it yields CASSPPGLAGGEQFF.

This chain connects TRBV27 to TRBJ2-2; D remains ambiguous. V lost 4 bases and J 3 bases, leaving 12 bases between the germline ends. There are 15 residues in the CDR3. From germline, CDR1 is MNHEY and CDR2 SMNVEV (reference sequence). CDR3 DNA: TGTGCCAGCAGTTCCGTAACAGCTTACACCGGGGAGCTGTTTTTT. Translation: CASSSVTAYTGELFF.

This chain uses TRBV7-9 with TRBJ1-1; TRBD1 is a possible D gene (6 bases). The germline V gene has CDR1 SEHNR and CDR2 FQNEAQ (reference sequence). This CDR3 is built from 15 residues. V lost 0 bases and J lost 3, with 11 bases in between. CDR3 DNA: TGTGCCAGCAGCTTAGCGCAGGGGCGGGACACTGAAGCTTTCTTT. It codes for CASSLAQGRDTEAFF.

The genes are TRBV7-6 and TRBJ1-6, with 9 nucleotides matching TRBD1. The V segment lost 4 bases and the J segment 12 bases; nucleotides outside the gene matches: 10. Germline-derived CDR1 and CDR2 are SGHVS and FNYEAQ. The CDR3 length is 15 residues. The CDR3 DNA reads as TGTGCCAGCAGCTACGGGACAGGGCAGGGGAAACCCCTCCACTTT. Residues: CASSYGTGQGKPLHF. The variable domain in full, completed from reference TRBV7-6 and TRBJ1-6, reads GAGVSQSPRYKVTKRGQDVALRCDPISGHVSLYWYRQALGQGPEFLTYFNYEAQQDKSGLPNDRFSAERPEGSISTLTIQRTEQRDSAMYRCASSYGTGQGKPLHFGNGTRLTVT.

This sequence joins TRBV6-6 and TRBJ2-2, with 16 bases identical to TRBD2. The CDR3 consists of 18 residues. Per germline, CDR1 MNHNY and CDR2 SVGAGI (reference sequence). V gave up 5 bases and J gave up 4 bases; unmatched junction bases: 7. CDR3 DNA sequence: TGTGCCAGCAGTCCAGGGACTAGCGGGGGGGCCGCCACCGGGGAGCTGTTTTTT. Translating it yields CASSPGTSGGAATGELFF.

This sequence joins TRBV10-3 and TRBJ2-7; D might be TRBD1 or TRBD2, each matching 5 bases. The CDR3 has 11 residues. Germline loops: CDR1 ENHRY, CDR2 SYGVKD. V lost 6 bases and J 5 bases, leaving 8 bases between the germline ends. The CDR3 sequence: CAIRGRDEQYF. CDR3 coding DNA: TGTGCCATCAGGGGACGGGACGAGCAGTACTTC.

The rearrangement links TRBV7-2 to TRBJ1-2; D gene ambiguous. CDR1 and CDR2 from the germline V gene are SGHTA and FQGNSA. The germline V and J ends were trimmed by 2 bases and 6 bases, with 13 bases remaining between them. The CDR3 is made up of 14 amino acids. This chain's CDR3 is CASSLPGLTDGYTF. CDR3 DNA sequence: TGTGCCAGCAGCTTACCAGGATTGACGGATGGCTACACCTTC. The variable domain in full, completed from reference TRBV7-2 and TRBJ1-2, reads GAGVSQSPSNKVTEKGKDVELRCDPISGHTALYWYRQSLGQGLEFLIYFQGNSAPDKSGLPSDRFSAERTGGSVSTLTIQRTQQEDSAVYLCASSLPGLTDGYTFGSGTRLTVV.

The gene calls are TRBV27 and TRBJ2-7, with TRBD1 matching over 7 bases. CDR1 is MNHEY and CDR2 is SMNVEV in the germline V gene (reference sequence). This CDR3 is 15 amino acids long. V gave up 6 bases and J gave up 5 bases; unmatched junction bases: 13. CDR3 protein: CASSRVLTGWDEQYF. The CDR3 bases are TGTGCCAGCAGCCGAGTCCTGACAGGGTGGGACGAGCAGTACTTC.

The J gene is TRBJ1-6, the V gene TRBV2; D is unclear. The CDR3 has 13 residues. Per germline, CDR1 SNHLY and CDR2 FYNNEI. The CDR3 nucleotides read TGTGTCTCTTTAGGCTCCTATAATTCACCCCTCCACTTT. Protein product: CVSLGSYNSPLHF.

This rearrangement joins TRBV19 to TRBJ2-2, with unresolved D. The germline V gene has CDR1 LNHDA and CDR2 SQIVND (reference sequence). V lost 3 bases and J 1 base, leaving 15 bases between the germline ends. The CDR3 sequence is 17 residues long. CDR3 DNA: TGTGCCAGTAGTATCCTAACCTGGACGAGGAACACCGGGGAGCTGTTTTTT. The encoded protein is CASSILTWTRNTGELFF. The whole variable domain, remainder taken from reference TRBV19 and TRBJ2-2, is DGGITQSPKYLFRKEGQNVTLSCEQNLNHDAMYWYRQDPGQGLRLIYYSQIVNDFQKGDIAEGYSVSREKKESFPLTVTSAQKNPTAFYLCASSILTWTRNTGELFFGEGSRLTVL.

This chain connects TRBV6-5 to TRBJ2-1; 8 nucleotides line up with TRBD1. The germline gives CDR1 MNHEY, CDR2 SVGAGI. V lost 6 bases, J lost 11 bases, and 15 bases stayed unmatched. The CDR3 is 15 residues long. Here the CDR3 DNA reads TGTGCCAGCAGACCCGACAGGGGTCGAACTGGCCAGCAGTTCTTC. Its protein product is CASRPDRGRTGQQFF.

The chain carries TRBV7-8 and TRBJ2-3, with 10 nucleotides matching TRBD1. V gave up 6 bases and J gave up 0 bases; unmatched junction bases: 6. The CDR3 totals 16 residues. Germline V CDR1 and CDR2: SGHVS, FQNEAQ. CDR3 DNA sequence: TGTGCCAGCAGTTCCGACAGGGGGCAAAGCACAGATACGCAGTATTTT. Translated, it gives CASSSDRGQSTDTQYF.

V usage is TRBV6-5 and J usage is TRBJ2-2; 8 bases match TRBD2. V dropped 0 bases and J dropped 8; count of bases not matched to a gene: 5. CDR3 size: 15 residues. Germline values: CDR1 MNHEY, CDR2 SVGAGI. The CDR3 region has the DNA TGTGCCAGCAGTTACTCGGGACTAGGAAAAGGGGAGCTGTTTTTT. It encodes CASSYSGLGKGELFF.

This chain connects TRBV4-3 to TRBJ2-7; tentative D call: TRBD1 (5 bases). Germline CDR1 and CDR2: LGHNA and YSLEER. This CDR3 contains 14 residues. V dropped 5 bases and J dropped 2 bases, with 13 bases sitting between them. The CDR3: CASSARARAYEQYF. The CDR3 DNA follows: TGCGCCAGCAGCGCAAGAGCCAGGGCCTACGAGCAGTACTTC.

This chain uses TRBV6-4 with TRBJ2-1; 13 positions agree with TRBD2. In germline, CDR1 is MRHNA, CDR2 SNTAGT. The CDR3 is 15 amino acids. Trimming removed 3 bases from V and 9 bases from J; junction bases left unmatched: 5. CDR3 amino acids: CASSETSGGSGEQFF. In DNA form, the CDR3 reads TGTGCCAGCAGTGAGACTAGCGGGGGGTCCGGTGAGCAGTTCTTC.